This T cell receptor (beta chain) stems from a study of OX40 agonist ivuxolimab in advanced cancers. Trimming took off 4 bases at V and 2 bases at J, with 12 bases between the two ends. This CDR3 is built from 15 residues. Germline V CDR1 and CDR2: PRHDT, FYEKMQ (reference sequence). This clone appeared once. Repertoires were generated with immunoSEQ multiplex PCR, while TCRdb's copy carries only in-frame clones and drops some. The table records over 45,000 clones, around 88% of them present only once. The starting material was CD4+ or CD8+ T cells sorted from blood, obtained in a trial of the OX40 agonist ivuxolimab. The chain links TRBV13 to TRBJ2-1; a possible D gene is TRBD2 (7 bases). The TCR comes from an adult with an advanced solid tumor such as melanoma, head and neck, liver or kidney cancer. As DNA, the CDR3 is TGTGCCAGCAGCTCCCGGGGGGCCACCTACAATGAGCAGTTCTTC. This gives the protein CASSSRGATYNEQFF.